The table lists the clone carrying this T cell receptor (beta chain) with a few counts. During active infection, Seattle patients enrolled and were then monitored through disease. The CDR3 runs to 16 residues. Looked up from germline, CDR1 is LGHDT and CDR2 is YNNKEL (reference sequence). With 4 bases removed from V and 0 bases from J, the gap between germline ends came to 13 bases. These data belong to a study of blood T cell repertoires in COVID-19. In the authors' methods: Quantification of nucleated cells was approximated via reference gene primer amplification. Generated by immunoSEQ multiplex PCR, the TCRdb table keeps only in-frame clones and is missing some. That table is the source of V, J and clone size, and D and trimming were worked out from the DNA. This repertoire shows roughly 300,000 clones, less than 90% found once; its top ten account for about 12%.

The sequence was collected from a woman aged 25 to 39 with COVID-19, enrolled during active disease. The chain recombines TRBV3-1 (or the pseudogene TRBV3-2) with TRBJ1-5; TRBD1 might be the D (5 bases). Source material: peripheral blood. For the CDR3, the DNA is TGTGCCAGCAGCCCCTCGGGAGGGGATAGCAATCAGCCCCAGCATTTT. This translates into CASSPSGGDSNQPQHF.